These 7 T cell receptor beta chains share one sample of origin, sequenced in a study of blood T cell repertoires in COVID-19 (dated by TCRdb to 2018 to 2020). Receptor libraries were prepared by the immunoSEQ multiplex PCR assay. This is the immuneACCESS table as TCRdb keeps it, with only in-frame sequences that have V and J called. A part of the clones is gone; compared with another copy, unresolved V genes explain less than half, and the rest is unexplained. For this sample the table gives about 50,000 clones, of which roughly 85% were detected only once. The leading ten clones occupy more than 25% of the sample. The specimen sequenced was peripheral blood. Every receptor here comes from a man between 65 and 85 years old with acute or convalescent COVID-19.

The chain carries TRBV7-9 and TRBJ2-6, with TRBD2 as a possible D gene (6 bases). Germline CDR1 SEHNR, CDR2 FQNEAQ (reference sequence). This CDR3 spans 18 amino acids. Trimming cost V 2 bases and J 0 bases, with 14 bases left between them. The CDR3 is CASSLRGRGSSGANVLTF. The CDR3 bases are TGTGCCAGCAGCTTAAGAGGACGGGGGAGCTCTGGGGCCAACGTCCTGACTTTC.

Remarks on this clone: In the same sample, other DNA sequences code for this CDR3. The genes are TRBV5-1 and TRBJ1-4, with D perhaps TRBD1 (6 bases). V shed 0 bases and J shed 6 bases, with 12 bases lying between them. Looked up from germline, CDR1 is SGHRS and CDR2 is YFSETQ. The CDR3 length is 15 residues. The CDR3 here is CASSLGGRGDEKLFF. In nucleotides, the CDR3 is TGCGCCAGCAGCTTGGGGGGCAGGGGCGATGAAAAACTGTTTTTT.

This clone was observed a few times. The chain links TRBV6-5 to TRBJ2-3; D possibly corresponds to TRBD1 (5 bases). The CDR3 contains 14 residues. Germline assignment: CDR1 MNHEY and CDR2 SVGAGI. V lost 4 bases and J lost 0, with 8 bases in between. In nucleotides, the CDR3 is TGTGCCAGCAGTTCACAGGCTAGCACAGATACGCAGTATTTT. Amino acids: CASSSQASTDTQYF.

This clone is a singleton in its sample. The V gene is TRBV3-1 (or the pseudogene TRBV3-2), the J gene TRBJ1-3; D is unclear. The V gene lost 0 bases and the J gene lost 0 bases, with 6 bases spanning the gap. Looked up from germline, CDR1 is LGHDT and CDR2 is YNNKEL (reference sequence). The CDR3 totals 15 residues. CDR3 region: CASSQDLRSGNTIYF. The DNA for the CDR3 is TGTGCCAGCAGCCAAGATCTGCGCTCTGGAAACACCATATATTTT.

This rearrangement joins TRBV5-4 to TRBJ1-2; 9 bases align to TRBD1. The CDR3 totals 14 residues. CDR1 is SGHNT, CDR2 YYREEE, per germline (reference sequence). The V gene end was trimmed by 3 bases and the J gene end by 7 bases; junction bases not matched to a gene: 7. DNA of the CDR3: TGTGCCAGCAGCTGGGAGGACAGGGGAGCTGGCTACACCTTC. It translates to CASSWEDRGAGYTF.

V and J are TRBV6-5 and TRBJ2-5; TRBD2 matches at 8 bases. V dropped 6 bases and J dropped 2; count of bases not matched to a gene: 8. Germline CDR1 reads MNHEY; CDR2 reads SVGAGI. This CDR3 is built from 15 residues. CDR3 sequence (DNA): TGTGCCAGCAGGAGCACGGGGACTAGTCAAGAGACCCAGTACTTC. Amino acid sequence: CASRSTGTSQETQYF.

In its sample, this clone was seen many times. The rearrangement joins TRBV24-1 to TRBJ1-3; TRBD1 agrees at 10 bases. The CDR3 has 13 residues. The germline V gene has CDR1 KGHDR and CDR2 SFDVKD. J lost 8 bases, V lost 4 bases, and 1 base had no gene match. In nucleotides, the CDR3 is TGTGCCACCAGTGAAGGACAGGGGGACACCATATATTTT. It translates to CATSEGQGDTIYF.